A selection of T cell receptor beta chains follows, all from one sample in a study of beta chain features in type 1 diabetes. Using immunoSEQ multiplex PCR, the repertoire was profiled, and TCRdb retains in-frame clones only, with some absent. Of about 320,000 clones listed, about 14% are singletons. The sample taken for sequencing was central memory CD4+ T cells from blood. These receptors were collected from a man under 40 in good health. The CDR3 runs from the conserved cysteine through the conserved F or W. The D gene is left open where the match is weak. Not all rows give a size; the values are once, few, many and, for expanded clones, a class.

clone size: -; D gene: -; V gene: TRBV4-1; J gene: TRBJ2-5; CDR3 DNA: TGCGCCAGCAGCACCCCGGGATTTATGGAGACCCAGTACTTC; CDR3 protein: CASSTPGFMETQYF
clone size: -; D gene: TRBD1; V gene: TRBV5-4; J gene: TRBJ1-2; CDR3 DNA: TGTGCCAGCAGCTTGGGGACAGGTCGTGGTGGCTACACCTTC; CDR3 protein: CASSLGTGRGGYTF
clone size: -; D gene: TRBD1; V gene: TRBV5-4; J gene: TRBJ1-1; CDR3 DNA: TGTGCCAGCAGCTTAGCTCGACAGGGGTCCGAGGTCCGTCCGGCTTTCTTT; CDR3 protein: CASSLARQGSEVRPAFF
clone size: few; D gene: -; V gene: TRBV19; J gene: TRBJ1-5; CDR3 DNA: TGTGCCAGTAGTCCCAGATCTGGGGGACCAGGGCAGCCCCAGCATTTT; CDR3 protein: CASSPRSGGPGQPQHF
clone size: -; D gene: TRBD2; V gene: TRBV2; J gene: TRBJ2-5; CDR3 DNA: TGTGCCAGCAGTGAAGCGCTTTCGAGACTAGCCCCGGAGACCCAGTACTTC; CDR3 protein: CASSEALSRLAPETQYF
clone size: -; D gene: -; V gene: TRBV6-5; J gene: TRBJ2-3; CDR3 DNA: TGTGCCAGCAGTTACTCGTTGACTACTAGCACAGATACGCAGTATTTT; CDR3 protein: CASSYSLTTSTDTQYF
clone size: few; D gene: -; V gene: TRBV5-6; J gene: TRBJ2-1; CDR3 DNA: TGTGCCAGCAGCTTCCCTGACCTCAGCTATGAGCAGTTCTTC; CDR3 protein: CASSFPDLSYEQFF
clone size: -; D gene: -; V gene: TRBV2; J gene: TRBJ2-5; CDR3 DNA: TGTGCCAGCAGCTTGAGGGGGGGACGCGAGACCCAGTACTTC; CDR3 protein: CASSLRGGRETQYF
clone size: -; D gene: TRBD2; V gene: TRBV7-7; J gene: TRBJ2-1; CDR3 DNA: TGTGCCAGCCTTGGACTAGCGGCATACAATGAGCAGTTCTTC; CDR3 protein: CASLGLAAYNEQFF
clone size: few; D gene: TRBD2; V gene: TRBV6-1; J gene: TRBJ2-1; CDR3 DNA: TGTGCCAGCAGTGCCCGGACTAGCGGCGATGAGCAGTTCTTC; CDR3 protein: CASSARTSGDEQFF
clone size: few; D gene: TRBD2; V gene: TRBV7-9; J gene: TRBJ2-1; CDR3 DNA: TGTGCCAGCAGCTTAGTCCCTAGCGGGGGGGCCTTCGATGAGCAGTTCTTC; CDR3 protein: CASSLVPSGGAFDEQFF
clone size: few; D gene: -; V gene: TRBV18; J gene: TRBJ1-1; CDR3 DNA: TGTGCCAGCTCACCAGGGGGTTCTAGGACTGAAGCTTTCTTT; CDR3 protein: CASSPGGSRTEAFF
clone size: -; D gene: -; V gene: TRBV14; J gene: TRBJ1-1; CDR3 DNA: TGTGCCAGATTCCAGTGGAACACTGAAGCTTTCTTT; CDR3 protein: CARFQWNTEAFF
clone size: few; D gene: -; V gene: TRBV6-1; J gene: TRBJ2-7; CDR3 DNA: TGTGCCAGCAGTGAAATCGCTGTCTACGAGCAGTACTTC; CDR3 protein: CASSEIAVYEQYF
clone size: -; D gene: -; V gene: TRBV19; J gene: TRBJ1-4; CDR3 DNA: TGTGCCAGTAGAGTTGGACGGGAAAATGAAAAACTGTTTTTT; CDR3 protein: CASRVGRENEKLFF
clone size: -; D gene: -; V gene: TRBV9; J gene: TRBJ2-2; CDR3 DNA: TGTGCCAGCAGCCAGGGCCTCACTCTCACCGGGGAGCTGTTTTTT; CDR3 protein: CASSQGLTLTGELFF
clone size: few; D gene: -; V gene: TRBV4-1; J gene: TRBJ2-6; CDR3 DNA: TGCGCCAGCATGCAGGGAGGTTTTTTATTTGGGGCCAACGTCCTGACTTTC; CDR3 protein: CASMQGGFLFGANVLTF
clone size: -; D gene: -; V gene: TRBV30; J gene: TRBJ1-2; CDR3 DNA: TGTGCCTCTACGGACAGAACCTTCTACACCTTC; CDR3 protein: CASTDRTFYTF
clone size: few; D gene: TRBD1; V gene: TRBV7-2; J gene: TRBJ1-1; CDR3 DNA: TGTGCCAGCAGCTCGGACAGGGGGGCGAACACTGAAGCTTTCTTT; CDR3 protein: CASSSDRGANTEAFF
clone size: few; D gene: -; V gene: TRBV6-5; J gene: TRBJ1-1; CDR3 DNA: TGTGCCAGCACTACGGGGAGCTCGAACACTGAAGCTTTCTTT; CDR3 protein: CASTTGSSNTEAFF
clone size: few; D gene: -; V gene: TRBV6-5; J gene: TRBJ2-3; CDR3 DNA: TGTGCCAGCAGTTACTGGGGGAGTTCAGATACGCAGTATTTT; CDR3 protein: CASSYWGSSDTQYF
clone size: -; D gene: TRBD1; V gene: TRBV19; J gene: TRBJ1-2; CDR3 DNA: TGTGCCAGTAGTATAGCGGGGACAGGGGTTAAAGCTAACTATGGCTACACCTTC; CDR3 protein: CASSIAGTGVKANYGYTF
clone size: few; D gene: -; V gene: TRBV7-8; J gene: TRBJ2-1; CDR3 DNA: TGTGCCAGCAGCTTAGGCCTTTTGAATGAGCAGTTCTTC; CDR3 protein: CASSLGLLNEQFF
clone size: few; D gene: -; V gene: TRBV10-1; J gene: TRBJ2-5; CDR3 DNA: TGCGCCAGCAGTGTGCAGCAGCAAGGGACCCAGTACTTC; CDR3 protein: CASSVQQQGTQYF
clone size: few; D gene: TRBD2; V gene: TRBV18; J gene: TRBJ2-3; CDR3 DNA: TGTGCCAGCTCACAGGGACTAGCGGACACAGATACGCAGTATTTT; CDR3 protein: CASSQGLADTDTQYF
clone size: few; D gene: TRBD1; V gene: TRBV11-2; J gene: TRBJ2-2; CDR3 DNA: TGTGCCAGCAGCTTAGCCGGGACAGACACCGGGGAGCTGTTTTTT; CDR3 protein: CASSLAGTDTGELFF
clone size: many; D gene: -; V gene: TRBV18; J gene: TRBJ2-7; CDR3 DNA: TGTGCCAGCTCCCTCGAGACCGGGGGCTACGAGCAGTACTTC; CDR3 protein: CASSLETGGYEQYF
clone size: few; D gene: TRBD2; V gene: TRBV9; J gene: TRBJ2-3; CDR3 DNA: TGTGCCAGCAGCGTACTAGCGGGGGGTGTGGATACGCAGTATTTT; CDR3 protein: CASSVLAGGVDTQYF
clone size: -; D gene: -; V gene: TRBV19; J gene: TRBJ2-5; CDR3 DNA: TGTGCCAGTAGTGGGGGGACAGCCTTAACGGGGACCCAGTACTTC; CDR3 protein: CASSGGTALTGTQYF
clone size: -; D gene: -; V gene: TRBV2; J gene: TRBJ1-6; CDR3 DNA: TGTGCCAGCAGTGGGACAGAATCACCCCTCCACTTT; CDR3 protein: CASSGTESPLHF
clone size: few; D gene: -; V gene: TRBV5-5; J gene: TRBJ1-1; CDR3 DNA: TGTGCCAGCAGCTTGTACAGTAACACTGAAGCTTTCTTT; CDR3 protein: CASSLYSNTEAFF
clone size: -; D gene: TRBD1; V gene: TRBV5-6; J gene: TRBJ1-1; CDR3 DNA: TGTGCCAGCACCCTAGGGGGCTTTGGGAGCACTGAAGCTTTCTTT; CDR3 protein: CASTLGGFGSTEAFF
clone size: -; D gene: TRBD1; V gene: TRBV27; J gene: TRBJ2-7; CDR3 DNA: TGTGCCAGCAGTTTTTGGGCCTCGGGACAGGGGAATTTTTACGAGCAGTACTTC; CDR3 protein: CASSFWASGQGNFYEQYF
clone size: -; D gene: -; V gene: TRBV5-6; J gene: TRBJ1-5; CDR3 DNA: TGTGCCAGCAGCTCCGGACTGAGCAATCAGCCCCAGCATTTT; CDR3 protein: CASSSGLSNQPQHF
clone size: -; D gene: TRBD2; V gene: TRBV29-1; J gene: TRBJ2-5; CDR3 DNA: TGCAGCGTCGCGGTGACTAGCGAAATGACGAGCAACTTC; CDR3 protein: CSVAVTSEMTSNF
clone size: few; D gene: -; V gene: TRBV30; J gene: TRBJ1-1; CDR3 DNA: TGTGCCTGGAAAAAGGAAGCTTTCTTT; CDR3 protein: CAWKKEAFF
clone size: few; D gene: -; V gene: TRBV7-2; J gene: TRBJ2-1; CDR3 DNA: TGTGCCAGCAGCCCGACTCGGTACAATGAGCAGTTCTTC; CDR3 protein: CASSPTRYNEQFF
clone size: many; D gene: -; V gene: TRBV9; J gene: TRBJ2-6; CDR3 DNA: TGTGCCAGCAGCCCCCTCATCCGCTCTGGGGCCAACGTCCTGACTTTC; CDR3 protein: CASSPLIRSGANVLTF
clone size: many; D gene: TRBD1; V gene: TRBV6-6; J gene: TRBJ2-4; CDR3 DNA: TGTGCCAGCAGTCCCGGGACAGCGAGTGACATTCAGTACTTC; CDR3 protein: CASSPGTASDIQYF
clone size: -; D gene: TRBD1; V gene: TRBV5-4; J gene: TRBJ2-7; CDR3 DNA: TGTGCCAGCAGCCGTTTCAAGGGGGCCCGGGAGCAGTACTTC; CDR3 protein: CASSRFKGAREQYF
clone size: -; D gene: TRBD1; V gene: TRBV6-6; J gene: TRBJ1-6; CDR3 DNA: TGTGCCAGCAGAGATCAGGGGGCTGTTTCACCCCTCCACTTT; CDR3 protein: CASRDQGAVSPLHF
clone size: few; D gene: TRBD1; V gene: TRBV9; J gene: TRBJ2-5; CDR3 DNA: TGTGCCAGCAGCCCGACAGGGGGGGTAGAGACCCAGTACTTC; CDR3 protein: CASSPTGGVETQYF
clone size: few; D gene: -; V gene: TRBV7-2; J gene: TRBJ1-2; CDR3 DNA: TGTGCCAGCAGCCCCGGCATCCTCCATGGCTACACCTTC; CDR3 protein: CASSPGILHGYTF
clone size: -; D gene: -; V gene: TRBV29-1; J gene: TRBJ1-1; CDR3 DNA: TGCAGCGTTGGTCGTTACAGACGAAGTACGAACCCTGAAGCTTTCTTT; CDR3 protein: CSVGRYRRSTNPEAFF
clone size: many; D gene: -; V gene: TRBV29-1; J gene: TRBJ2-2; CDR3 DNA: TGCAGCTACTCCTGGGATCGGACCGGGGAGCTGTTTTTT; CDR3 protein: CSYSWDRTGELFF
clone size: few; D gene: TRBD1; V gene: TRBV6-5; J gene: TRBJ1-1; CDR3 DNA: TGTGCCAGCAGTAGGACAGGGACGAACACTGAAGCTTTCTTT; CDR3 protein: CASSRTGTNTEAFF
clone size: few; D gene: TRBD1; V gene: TRBV5-1; J gene: TRBJ2-7; CDR3 DNA: TGCGCCAGCAGCCTGGGGACAGGGGCCTACGAGCAGTACTTC; CDR3 protein: CASSLGTGAYEQYF
clone size: few; D gene: -; V gene: TRBV6-5; J gene: TRBJ1-5; CDR3 DNA: TGTGCCAGCAGTCGCAGGGGTTCTGCTCAGCCCCAGCATTTT; CDR3 protein: CASSRRGSAQPQHF
clone size: -; D gene: -; V gene: TRBV7-7; J gene: TRBJ2-2; CDR3 DNA: TGTGCTAGCAGCTCCCGTGTGGGGGAGCTGTTTTTT; CDR3 protein: CASSSRVGELFF
clone size: few; D gene: TRBD2; V gene: TRBV27; J gene: TRBJ2-4; CDR3 DNA: TGTGCCAGCAGTTTTTCGCCGGGACTAGCGGGGGGGGATACGAACATTCAGTACTTC; CDR3 protein: CASSFSPGLAGGDTNIQYF
clone size: few; D gene: -; V gene: TRBV4-1; J gene: TRBJ1-1; CDR3 DNA: TGCGCCAGCAGCCAACAAGAGTGGGACAACTTGGAGGAAGCTTTCTTT; CDR3 protein: CASSQQEWDNLEEAFF
clone size: -; D gene: -; V gene: TRBV6-1; J gene: TRBJ1-1; CDR3 DNA: TGTGCCAGCCGTACATGGGGACCCGAAGCTTTCTTT; CDR3 protein: CASRTWGPEAFF
clone size: -; D gene: TRBD1; V gene: TRBV27; J gene: TRBJ2-6; CDR3 DNA: TGTGCCAGCAGTTTAGGGGGCGACAGGGTCTACTCTGGGGCCAACGTCCTGACTTTC; CDR3 protein: CASSLGGDRVYSGANVLTF
clone size: -; D gene: -; V gene: TRBV7-2; J gene: TRBJ2-1; CDR3 DNA: TGTGCCAGCAGCTTATCCTACGGAGAGCAGTTCTTC; CDR3 protein: CASSLSYGEQFF
clone size: few; D gene: -; V gene: TRBV30; J gene: TRBJ2-5; CDR3 DNA: TGTGCCTGGAGTGGGACAGTAGAGACCCAGTACTTC; CDR3 protein: CAWSGTVETQYF
clone size: -; D gene: TRBD2; V gene: TRBV10-3; J gene: TRBJ2-2; CDR3 DNA: TGTGCCATCGCGGGAGTCTCCGGGGAGCTGTTTTTT; CDR3 protein: CAIAGVSGELFF
clone size: -; D gene: -; V gene: TRBV7-3; J gene: TRBJ2-2; CDR3 DNA: TGTGCCAGCAGCCCCGACACGGACGGGGAGCTGTTTTTT; CDR3 protein: CASSPDTDGELFF
clone size: few; D gene: -; V gene: TRBV15; J gene: TRBJ2-5; CDR3 DNA: TGTGCCACCAGCAGAGCTCTCCCGGGGACCCAGTACTTC; CDR3 protein: CATSRALPGTQYF
clone size: -; D gene: -; V gene: TRBV18; J gene: TRBJ2-7; CDR3 DNA: TGTGCCAGCTCACGCGACAGGTTTGGGATGGCCTTGTACGAGCAGTACTTC; CDR3 protein: CASSRDRFGMALYEQYF
clone size: few; D gene: -; V gene: TRBV5-1; J gene: TRBJ2-7; CDR3 DNA: TGCGCCAGCAGCTTGAACGGAGGGTCAGGGGTTGAGCAGTACTTC; CDR3 protein: CASSLNGGSGVEQYF